This is a list of T cell receptor beta chains from one sample in a study of T cells in Graves' hyperthyroidism and ophthalmopathy. TCRdb itself ran the multiplex PCR reads through MiXCR, one entry per CDR3 protein. The sample lists a few hundred thousand distinct CDR3 sequences, over 11% occurring once. Sample: blood. All receptors derive from a woman aged 25 to 39 with Graves' hyperthyroidism that later progressed to Graves' ophthalmopathy. The CDR3 runs from the conserved cysteine through the conserved F or W. Fields, in order: D gene, V gene, clone size, J gene, CDR3 protein, CDR3 DNA. D genes are given only for firm matches. Only some rows state a clone size, as once, few, many or a class for expanded clones.

NA	TRBV12-3/TRBV12-4	few	TRBJ2-2	CANRPQMGITGELFF	TGTGCCAACAGACCCCAGATGGGGATCACCGGGGAGCTGTTTTTT
NA	TRBV5-1	NA	TRBJ1-1	CASSLTAGPSMNTEAFF	TGCGCCAGCAGCTTGACGGCAGGGCCGTCTATGAACACTGAAGCTTTCTTT
NA	TRBV9	NA	TRBJ2-1	CASSVRGGTYNEQFF	TGTGCCAGCAGCGTTCGAGGCGGTACCTACAATGAGCAGTTCTTC
TRBD2	TRBV12-3/TRBV12-4	many	TRBJ2-3	CASKTSGGDTQYF	TGTGCCAGCAAGACCTCGGGAGGAGATACGCAGTATTTT
TRBD2	TRBV19	few	TRBJ2-7	CASSIDRKASGSYEQYF	TGTGCCAGTAGTATAGATCGGAAGGCTAGCGGGAGTTACGAGCAGTACTTC
TRBD2	TRBV13	many	TRBJ2-7	CASSLVEAGGPDEQYF	TGTGCCAGCAGCCTAGTAGAAGCGGGAGGGCCCGACGAGCAGTACTTC
TRBD1	TRBV7-2	NA	TRBJ2-7	CASSLARSRTGNYEQYF	TGTGCCAGCAGCTTAGCGCGGTCACGGACAGGGAACTACGAGCAGTACTTC
NA	TRBV6-5	many	TRBJ1-2	CASSWGTERRGYTF	TGTGCCAGCAGTTGGGGTACGGAACGGCGTGGCTACACCTTC
TRBD2	TRBV6-1	few	TRBJ2-1	CASTLAGAPLGEQFF	TGTGCCAGCACACTAGCGGGAGCTCCCCTGGGTGAGCAGTTCTTC
TRBD2	TRBV7-9	few	TRBJ2-1	CASSLDVAGASYNEQFF	TGTGCCAGCAGCTTAGACGTAGCGGGCGCTTCCTACAATGAGCAGTTCTTC
NA	TRBV14	NA	TRBJ2-1	CASSQDVDSYNEQFF	TGTGCCAGCAGCCAAGATGTGGACTCCTACAATGAGCAGTTCTTC
NA	TRBV7-9	many	TRBJ2-1	CASLAFSPYNEQFF	TGTGCCAGCCTAGCTTTCTCCCCTTATAATGAGCAGTTCTTC
NA	TRBV7-8	many	TRBJ1-4	CASSLGQLATNEKLFF	TGTGCCAGCAGCTTAGGACAGCTGGCAACTAATGAAAAACTGTTTTTT
NA	TRBV28	many	TRBJ1-2	CASSLSTGPREGYTF	TGTGCCAGCAGTTTGAGTACAGGACCACGGGAGGGCTACACCTTC
NA	TRBV20-1	many	TRBJ2-5	CSAGDIQETQYF	TGCAGTGCGGGGGACATCCAAGAGACCCAGTACTTC
TRBD2	TRBV2	many	TRBJ2-1	CAKQGLAGGREQFF	TGTGCCAAACAGGGACTAGCGGGAGGGCGGGAGCAGTTCTTC
NA	TRBV6-4	many	TRBJ1-5	CARTKMGSQGQPQHF	TGTGCCAGAACAAAAATGGGCAGTCAGGGACAGCCCCAGCATTTT
NA	TRBV19	many	TRBJ1-2	CASSEGGLGYTF	TGTGCCAGTAGTGAGGGGGGACTCGGCTACACCTTC
NA	TRBV20-1	NA	TRBJ2-1	CSAEEVEQFF	TGCAGTGCAGAGGAGGTGGAGCAGTTCTTC
TRBD2	TRBV11-3	NA	TRBJ2-5	CASSPGLAGADETQYF	TGTGCCAGCAGCCCTGGACTAGCGGGAGCGGATGAGACCCAGTACTTC
NA	TRBV29-1	many	TRBJ1-1	CSVEDDYTEAFF	TGCAGCGTTGAAGATGACTACACTGAAGCTTTCTTT
TRBD2	TRBV25-1	NA	TRBJ2-7	CASSQAGLAGSYEQYF	TGTGCCAGCAGTCAAGCGGGACTAGCGGGGTCCTACGAGCAGTACTTC
TRBD1	TRBV7-9	few	TRBJ2-2	CASRRQGGDTGELFF	TGTGCCAGCAGGAGACAGGGGGGGGACACCGGGGAGCTGTTTTTT
NA	TRBV19	NA	TRBJ2-2	CPTAFYLCASSNQLTEELFF	NA
NA	TRBV20-1	few	TRBJ2-2	CSARGSASNTGELFF	TGCAGTGCTAGAGGGTCAGCGAGTAACACCGGGGAGCTGTTTTTT
NA	TRBV28	many	TRBJ1-5	CASSGKDQPQHF	TGTGCCAGCAGTGGGAAGGATCAGCCCCAGCATTTT
TRBD2	TRBV7-6	few	TRBJ2-3	CASSWTSGREITDTQYF	TGTGCCAGCAGTTGGACTAGTGGGCGGGAAATCACAGATACGCAGTATTTT
NA	TRBV18	few	TRBJ2-7	CASSPAAGTSYEQYF	TGTGCCAGCTCACCGGCCGCCGGGACCTCCTACGAGCAGTACTTC
TRBD2	TRBV19	many	TRBJ2-5	CASSNKREGEETQYF	TGTGCCAGTAGTAACAAGCGGGAGGGGGAAGAGACCCAGTACTTC
TRBD1	TRBV5-1	few	TRBJ1-5	CAGQGSLRAPQPQHF	TGCGCCGGACAGGGTTCCCTAAGGGCACCTCAGCCCCAGCATTTT
NA	TRBV29-1	many	TRBJ1-4	CSVVQNEKLFF	TGCAGCGTTGTGCAGAATGAAAAACTGTTTTTT
TRBD2	TRBV11-3	many	TRBJ2-1	CASSLGGLAGAPYNEQFF	TGTGCCAGCAGCTTGGGGGGACTAGCGGGAGCCCCCTACAATGAGCAGTTCTTC
TRBD2	TRBV7-8	many	TRBJ2-3	CASGLAEVADTQYF	TGTGCCAGCGGTCTAGCGGAGGTGGCAGATACGCAGTATTTT
NA	TRBV20-1	few	TRBJ1-2	CSAGATGDNYGYTF	TGCAGTGCTGGAGCCACCGGGGATAACTATGGCTACACCTTC
NA	TRBV5-6	many	TRBJ1-3	CASSRGHVSGNTIYF	TGTGCCAGCAGCCGTGGACATGTCTCTGGAAACACCATATATTTT
NA	TRBV3-1	NA	TRBJ2-2	CASSPPAGGLAGELFF	TGTGCCAGCAGCCCCCCTGCTGGCGGGTTGGCCGGGGAGCTGTTTTTT
TRBD1	TRBV7-9	NA	TRBJ2-5	CASSARQGGEAQYF	TGTGCCAGCAGCGCCCGACAGGGCGGAGAGGCCCAGTACTTC
NA	TRBV29-1	once	TRBJ1-2	CSVGSWGLGSYGYTF	TGCAGCGTTGGCTCTTGGGGTCTGGGTAGCTATGGCTACACCTTC
NA	TRBV30	many	TRBJ2-3	CASSGNTDTQYF	TGTGCCAGCAGTGGGAACACAGATACGCAGTATTTT
TRBD1	TRBV6-1	many	TRBJ2-5	CASSEGRGQQETQYF	TGTGCCAGCAGTGAAGGCAGGGGGCAACAAGAGACCCAGTACTTC
TRBD1	TRBV2	many	TRBJ1-5	CASSEADRGRNQPQHF	TGTGCCAGCAGTGAAGCGGACAGGGGGCGAAATCAGCCCCAGCATTTT
TRBD1	TRBV3-1	NA	TRBJ1-1	CASSPPVTGALGAFF	TGTGCCAGCAGCCCTCCTGTGACAGGGGCCTTGGGGGCTTTCTTT
NA	TRBV7-2	many	TRBJ2-3	CASRTVDTQYF	TGTGCCAGCAGAACGGTAGATACGCAGTATTTT
TRBD1	TRBV20-1	NA	TRBJ2-3	CSAIVWQGARPAGTDTQYF	TGCAGTGCTATAGTATGGCAGGGGGCGCGACCGGCGGGCACAGATACGCAGTATTTT
NA	TRBV11-2	many	TRBJ1-1	CASSSPVRAGGTEAFF	TGTGCCAGCAGCTCGCCGGTGAGGGCGGGCGGGACTGAAGCTTTCTTT